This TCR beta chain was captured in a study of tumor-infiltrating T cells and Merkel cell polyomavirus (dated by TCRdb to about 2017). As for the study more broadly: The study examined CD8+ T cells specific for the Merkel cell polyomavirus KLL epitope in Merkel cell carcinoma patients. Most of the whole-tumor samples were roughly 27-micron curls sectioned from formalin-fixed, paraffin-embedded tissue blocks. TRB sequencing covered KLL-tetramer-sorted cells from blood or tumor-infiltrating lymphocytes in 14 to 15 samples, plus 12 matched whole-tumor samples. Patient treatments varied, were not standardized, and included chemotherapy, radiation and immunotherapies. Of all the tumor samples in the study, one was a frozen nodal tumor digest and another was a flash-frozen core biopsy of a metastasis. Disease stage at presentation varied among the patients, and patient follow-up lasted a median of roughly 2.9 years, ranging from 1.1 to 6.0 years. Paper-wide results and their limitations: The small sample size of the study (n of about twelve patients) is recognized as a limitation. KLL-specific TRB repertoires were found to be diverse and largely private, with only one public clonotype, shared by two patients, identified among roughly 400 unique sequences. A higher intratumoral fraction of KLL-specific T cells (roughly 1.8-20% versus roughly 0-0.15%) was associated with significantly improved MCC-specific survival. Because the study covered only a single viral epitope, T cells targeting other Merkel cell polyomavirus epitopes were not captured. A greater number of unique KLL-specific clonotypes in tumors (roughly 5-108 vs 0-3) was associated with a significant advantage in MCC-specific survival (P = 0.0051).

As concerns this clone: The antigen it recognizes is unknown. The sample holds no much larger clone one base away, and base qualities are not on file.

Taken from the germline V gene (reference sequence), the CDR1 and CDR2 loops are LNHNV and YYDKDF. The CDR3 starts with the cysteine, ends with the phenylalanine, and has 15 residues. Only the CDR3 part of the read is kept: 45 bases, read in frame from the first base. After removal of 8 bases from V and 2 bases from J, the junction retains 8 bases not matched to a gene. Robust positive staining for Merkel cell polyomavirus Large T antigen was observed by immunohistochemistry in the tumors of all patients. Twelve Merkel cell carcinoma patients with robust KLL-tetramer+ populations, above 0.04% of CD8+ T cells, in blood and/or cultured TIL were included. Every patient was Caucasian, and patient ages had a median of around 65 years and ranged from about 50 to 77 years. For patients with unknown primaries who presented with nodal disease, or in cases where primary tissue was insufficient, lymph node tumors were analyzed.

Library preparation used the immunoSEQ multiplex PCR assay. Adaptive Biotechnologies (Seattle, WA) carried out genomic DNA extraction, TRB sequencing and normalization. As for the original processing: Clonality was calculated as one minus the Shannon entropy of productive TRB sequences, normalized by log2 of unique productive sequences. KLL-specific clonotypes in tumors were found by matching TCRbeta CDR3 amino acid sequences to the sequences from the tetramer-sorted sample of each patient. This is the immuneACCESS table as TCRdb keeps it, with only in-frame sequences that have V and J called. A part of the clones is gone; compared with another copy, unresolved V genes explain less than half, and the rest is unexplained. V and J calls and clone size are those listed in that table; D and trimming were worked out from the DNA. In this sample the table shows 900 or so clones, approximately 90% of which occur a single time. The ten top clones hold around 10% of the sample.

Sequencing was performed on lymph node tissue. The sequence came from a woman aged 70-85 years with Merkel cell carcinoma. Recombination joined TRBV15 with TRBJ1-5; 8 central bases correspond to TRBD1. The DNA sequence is TGTGCCACCGACAGGGGAATGGAGGGCAATCAGCCCCAGCATTTT. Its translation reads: CATDRGMEGNQPQHF.